This TCR beta chain was documented in a study of regulatory dendritic cells for organ transplantation (dated by TCRdb to about 2017). Study-wide context: Before and after allostimulation with regulatory or mature dendritic cells, TCRbeta repertoires were sequenced from sorted naive and memory CD4+ and CD8+ T cells. The paper as a whole reports these results and caveats: Expansion of memory CD8+ clones was induced by allostimulation in both subjects, but more limited expansion appeared to be induced by regulatory dendritic cells than by mature dendritic cells. The repertoires of naive CD4+ and CD8+ T cells were highly diverse, while memory cell repertoires were less diverse, with memory CD8+ cells being the most oligoclonal. Among the resting subsets, the most alloreactive TCR clonotypes were found in memory CD8+ T cells. Only a couple of subjects were sequenced, and considerable between-individual heterogeneity in the alloreactive memory CD8+ T cell pool was noted by the authors.

A note on this clone: Its antigen is not yet known. Base-call qualities are not available, and no considerably larger clone is one nucleotide away.

Including cysteine and phenylalanine, the CDR3 has 13 amino acids. Only the CDR3 region is kept as DNA, spanning 39 bases read in frame from base 1. CDR1 and CDR2 are drawn from the germline V gene: SNHLY, FYNNEI. V was cut back by 2 bases and J by 2 bases, leaving a gap of 6 bases between them. A multiplexed two-step PCR with Vbeta-specific forward primers and Jbeta-specific reverse primers was used to amplify the TCRbeta CDR3 regions. Through the immunoSEQ service, TCRbeta libraries were sequenced on an Illumina instrument. The published analysis was carried out like this. IMGT annotation was used to assign V, D and J genes, and synthetic CDR3 analogues were used to correct counts for multiplex PCR bias. In the immunoSEQ Analyzer, repertoire clonality was calculated as one minus the normalized Shannon entropy. Whether a clone counted as expanded was decided by Fisher's exact test with Benjamini-Hochberg false discovery rate control and a two-tailed cutoff of P<0.01. TCRdb mirrors the immuneACCESS table, restricted to in-frame sequences. Some clones are absent from its copies; in checked studies, under half trace to an unresolved V gene, and the reason for the others is unknown. The DNA gave D and trimming, while V, J and clone size come from that table. The sample records almost 35,000 clones, around 90% of which are singletons. The top ten clonotypes cover over 0.05% of the sample.

FACS was used to sort CD4+ or CD8+ cells into naive T cells (CD45RA+) and memory T cells (CD45RO+). A couple of healthy control subjects provided the T cells used for TCR sequencing. Unstimulated sorted T cell subsets were used as baseline controls for the mixed lymphocyte reactions. The Qiagen DNeasy Blood & Tissue Kit was used for extraction of genomic DNA. The sequencing input was naive CD4+ T cells from blood. The meaning of the sample's cell subset or site label: CD45RA+ naive T cells. The chain is made from TRBV2 and TRBJ2-5, with the D segment identity uncertain. The sequence was collected from a human donor in good health. The CDR3 reads as follows: CASSERIQETQYF. The nucleotide sequence reads as follows: TGTGCCAGCAGTGAAAGGATTCAAGAGACCCAGTACTTC.